This T cell receptor (beta chain) came from a study of blood T cell repertoires in COVID-19. Turning to the study itself: COVID-19 samples, acute and convalescent, were from the United States, Italy and Spain. Sources were T cells, B-cell-depleted T cells, or PBMCs; the material itself was cDNA or gDNA.

Original processing notes: Estimation of nucleated cell counts was performed using reference gene primer amplification. Sequenced by immunoSEQ multiplex PCR; TCRdb stores in-frame clones only, minus some. V, J and clone size reflect that table, while D and trimming were determined from the DNA. The sample lists under 200,000 clones, over 75% seen once, with 2.8% in the top ten. The V end was cut by 4 bases, the J end by 4 bases, with 14 bases between. CDR1 and CDR2 from the germline V gene are SQVTM and ANQGSEA. This CDR3 region has 13 residues. This sequence originates from a man aged 70-80 years with acute or convalescent COVID-19. Sample: peripheral blood. The chain joins TRBV29-1 to TRBJ2-7; D is ambiguous. CDR3 protein: CSVGVTGLYEQYF. CDR3 nucleotides: TGCAGCGTTGGAGTAACTGGGCTTTACGAGCAGTACTTC.